This is a list of T cell receptor beta chains from one sample in a study of blood T cell repertoires in COVID-19. The protocol was immunoSEQ multiplex PCR, while the TCRdb copy is restricted to in-frame clones and leaves out a portion. The sample holds roughly 54,000 clones; around nine tenths are singletons and the top ten take 3.9%. Sample: peripheral blood. The receptor source for this set is a man in his fifties with acute or convalescent COVID-19. CDR3s include the opening cysteine and the closing phenylalanine or tryptophan. The order of the fields is J gene, clone size, V gene, D gene, CDR3 DNA, CDR3 protein. A D gene is named only where the DNA matches it firmly. Size tells how often a clone was seen (once, few, many) or the class of an expanded clone, and some rows leave it out.

TRBJ2-5 NA TRBV6-1 TRBD1 TGTGCCAGCAGTGAGGGACAGTCGTTCCAAGAGACCCAGTACTTC CASSEGQSFQETQYF
TRBJ2-3 NA TRBV24-1 NA TGTGCCACCAGTGATCCGACTAGGTTTGGCACAGATACGCAGTATTTT CATSDPTRFGTDTQYF
TRBJ2-5 NA TRBV30 TRBD2 TGTGCCTGGAGTCGGAGGACTAGCGGGGAGACCCAGTACTTC CAWSRRTSGETQYF
TRBJ1-2 NA TRBV12-2 NA TGTGCAAGTCGCCTAGGGACAGATGGCTACACCTTC CASRLGTDGYTF
TRBJ2-2 NA TRBV9 NA TGTGCCAGCAGCGTAAAACTAGGTAGAACCGGGGAGCTGTTTTTT CASSVKLGRTGELFF
TRBJ2-1 NA TRBV15 NA TGTGCCACCAGCAGAGAACGGGAGCAGTTCTTC CATSREREQFF
TRBJ2-7 NA TRBV5-1 NA TGCGCCAGCAGCTTGGAGCGGTCCAACGACGAGCAGTACTTC CASSLERSNDEQYF
TRBJ1-1 NA TRBV6-2/TRBV6-3 TRBD1 TGTGCCAGCAGCCAAGGGGGCGCGGAGAACACTGAAGCTTTCTTT CASSQGGAENTEAFF
TRBJ2-7 NA TRBV11-2 NA TGTGCCAGCAGCTTAATCTCAGGATCCGAGCAGTACTTC CASSLISGSEQYF
TRBJ1-2 NA TRBV5-1 TRBD1 TGCGCCAGCAGCCTTCGACAGGGGGGAACCTATGGCTACACCTTC CASSLRQGGTYGYTF
TRBJ1-1 NA TRBV7-9 NA TGTGCCAGCAGCTTAGAAAGAGCAACTGAAGCTTTCTTT CASSLERATEAFF
TRBJ2-1 NA TRBV2 TRBD2 TGTGCCAGCAGTGAAGGGCTAGCGGGAGGTCTCAATGAGCAGTTCTTC CASSEGLAGGLNEQFF
TRBJ1-1 few TRBV6-5 TRBD1 TGTGCCAGCAGGGGGAGGACAGGGGGCCACACTGAAGCTTTCTTT CASRGRTGGHTEAFF
TRBJ2-2 NA TRBV5-4 TRBD1 TGTGCCAGCAGCCTCCGACAGGGGGCGCGCACCGGGGAGCTGTTTTTT CASSLRQGARTGELFF
TRBJ1-1 NA TRBV12-5 TRBD1 TGTGCTAGTGGTTTGGGGTCGGGACAGGAAGCTTTCTTT CASGLGSGQEAFF
TRBJ2-3 NA TRBV12-3/TRBV12-4 TRBD1 TGTGCCAGCAGCTTGGGACAGCCAGATACGCAGTATTTT CASSLGQPDTQYF
TRBJ2-7 NA TRBV27 TRBD1 TGTGCCAGCAGTTACACCCACGACAGGGTAGCCCCCTACGAGCAGTACTTC CASSYTHDRVAPYEQYF
TRBJ1-2 NA TRBV7-9 TRBD1 TGTGCCAGCACCCCGAGGGGGACAGGGGGCGCGGTGAGGGGCTACACCTTC CASTPRGTGGAVRGYTF
TRBJ2-3 NA TRBV5-1 NA TGCGCCAGCAAAGGAGGGTCTGGGACAGATACGCAGTATTTT CASKGGSGTDTQYF
TRBJ1-2 once TRBV7-8 NA TGTGCCAGCAGCTTAGTGGGGGGGCCCACTAACTATGGCTACACCTTC CASSLVGGPTNYGYTF
TRBJ2-1 medium-sized TRBV4-2 NA TGTGCCAGCAGTAGATCTTTAGATAACAATGAGCAGTTCTTC CASSRSLDNNEQFF
TRBJ2-7 NA TRBV7-9 TRBD1 TGTGCCAGCAGCTCCGGACAGGGAGCCTACGAGCAGTACTTC CASSSGQGAYEQYF
TRBJ2-1 NA TRBV15 NA TGTGCCACCAGCAGAGACCGGGAACTCTACAATGAGCAGTTCTTC CATSRDRELYNEQFF
TRBJ2-3 once TRBV10-1 TRBD1 TGCGCCAGCAGTAAAGGACAGGGTCCCACAGATACGCAGTATTTT CASSKGQGPTDTQYF
TRBJ2-7 NA TRBV12-3/TRBV12-4 NA TGTGCCAGCAGTCGCGACTCACGCGGCGAGCAGTACTTC CASSRDSRGEQYF
TRBJ2-1 NA TRBV7-8 TRBD2 TGTGCCAGCAGCTTCGGACTAGCGGGAGTCGGCGAGCAGTTCTTC CASSFGLAGVGEQFF
TRBJ2-6 NA TRBV19 NA TGTGCCAGTAGCCCGGGTGGGGCCAACGTCCTGACTTTC CASSPGGANVLTF
TRBJ2-1 NA TRBV19 NA TGTGCCAGTAGTATACGGCGGAGCCCCCTCTACAATGAGCAGTTCTTC CASSIRRSPLYNEQFF
TRBJ2-7 NA TRBV5-1 NA TGCGCCAGCAGCTTGGTAGGGGCCTCAAACTACGAGCAGTACTTC CASSLVGASNYEQYF
TRBJ2-7 NA TRBV6-2/TRBV6-3 NA TGTGCCAGCAGTCAAATACTAGCTTTTGGCGAGCAGTACTTC CASSQILAFGEQYF
TRBJ2-2 medium-sized TRBV7-9 TRBD1 TGTGCCAGCAGCTTGGACAGGGGGAGCACCGGGGAGCTGTTTTTT CASSLDRGSTGELFF
TRBJ1-2 NA TRBV19 TRBD1 TGTGCCAGTAGTACCCGGCAGGGGGGTGATGGCTACACCTTC CASSTRQGGDGYTF
TRBJ1-1 NA TRBV27 NA TGTGCCAGCAGTTCTAGCGACACTGAAGCTTTCTTT CASSSSDTEAFF
TRBJ2-7 NA TRBV10-1 NA TGCGCCAGCAGTGATCTACTGCTTAATTCGACCTACGAGCAGTACTTC CASSDLLLNSTYEQYF
TRBJ2-7 few TRBV2 TRBD1 TGTGCCAGCAGTCACGGGACAGGGAAAGGGCAGTACTTC CASSHGTGKGQYF
TRBJ2-5 NA TRBV6-5 NA TGTGCCAGCAGTTACTCGGGACATAAAGAGACCCAGTACTTC CASSYSGHKETQYF
TRBJ2-7 once TRBV15 TRBD2 TGTGCCACCAGCAGGGGGAGACTAGCCGGGTCCTACGAGCAGTACTTC CATSRGRLAGSYEQYF